The 18 T cell receptor beta chains in this list originate from one sample, sequenced in a study of control samples from healthy donors and cancer patients. The repertoire was sequenced with immunoSEQ multiplex PCR; TCRdb's copy has only in-frame clones and lacks some. This sample carries over 110,000 clones, over 85% of them seen once, and the ten largest clones take around 10%. The sample was blood. The receptors come from a man aged 25 to 40 in good health.

This sequence joins TRBV10-2 and TRBJ2-1; unclear D gene. Germline loops: CDR1 WSHSY, CDR2 SAAADI. Trimming took 4 bases from V and 4 from J, leaving 11 bases between them. The CDR3 totals 14 residues. CDR3 DNA: TGCGCCAGCAGTGGGCGAGCTATTTACAATGAGCAGTTCTTC. Amino acids: CASSGRAIYNEQFF.

The chain couples TRBV7-2 to TRBJ2-3; 10 nucleotides match TRBD2. J gave up 6 bases and V 5 bases, and 8 bases lay outside the gene matches. CDR1 SGHTA and CDR2 FQGNSA come from the germline V gene. The CDR3 has 15 amino acids. CDR3 loop: CASSARLAGQDTQYF. CDR3 sequence (DNA): TGTGCCAGCAGCGCGAGACTAGCGGGTCAGGATACGCAGTATTTT.

The count of this clone is one. CDR3 sequence: CASSFSALSEAFF. The CDR3 bases are TGCGCCAGCAGTTTTTCCGCCTTGAGTGAAGCTTTCTTT. The gene calls are TRBV5-1 and TRBJ1-1; D not certain. Germline CDR1 SGHRS, CDR2 YFSETQ. Trimming took off 5 bases at V and 7 bases at J, with 15 bases between the two ends. The CDR3 length is 13 residues.

The V call is TRBV19, the J call TRBJ1-5; D is uncertain. With 4 bases removed from V and 7 bases from J, the gap between germline ends came to 11 bases. The CDR3 sequence is 13 residues long. Germline V gene lookup returns CDR1 LNHDA and CDR2 SQIVND (reference sequence). CDR3 sequence (DNA): TGTGCCAGTAGTAACCCCGCGGGCCAGCCCCAGCATTTT. It codes for CASSNPAGQPQHF.

The chain links TRBV29-1 to TRBJ1-1, with D unclear. Trimming shortened V by 4 bases and J by 1 base, and 4 bases separated the two germline ends. Germline V CDR1 and CDR2: SQVTM, ANQGSEA. This CDR3 has 11 amino acids. CDR3 residues: CSVGQNTEAFF. The CDR3 DNA reads as TGCAGCGTTGGGCAGAACACTGAAGCTTTCTTT.

The rearrangement joins TRBV7-9 to TRBJ1-6; D call uncertain. Germline-derived CDR1 and CDR2 are SEHNR and FQNEAQ (reference sequence). The CDR3 length is 12 residues. V was shortened by 3 bases and J by 5 bases, with 2 bases between the two germline ends. The DNA of the CDR3 is TGTGCCAGCAGCTTGGATAATTCACCCCTCCACTTT. Translating it yields CASSLDNSPLHF. Complete variable domain (other parts from reference TRBV7-9 and TRBJ1-6): DTGVSQNPRHKITKRGQNVTFRCDPISEHNRLYWYRQTLGQGPEFLTYFQNEAQLEKSRLLSDRFSAERPKGSFSTLEIQRTEQGDSAMYLCASSLDNSPLHFGNGTRLTVT.

The chain joins TRBV2 to TRBJ1-1; 7 nucleotides line up with TRBD1. CDR1 and CDR2 (germline): SNHLY, FYNNEI. The CDR3 is 14 residues long. J was trimmed by 5 bases and V by 6 bases; bases with no gene match: 9. CDR3 nucleotide sequence: TGTGCCAGCAGGGTCCTAGGGGGCCGGACTGAAGCTTTCTTT. Protein: CASRVLGGRTEAFF.

For the CDR3, the DNA is TGTGCCAGCAGTTACCCGGATGTAAGTGACAGGGGGTTTAATGAGCAGTTCTTC. It is translated as CASSYPDVSDRGFNEQFF. The chain recombines TRBV6-2 or TRBV6-3 with TRBJ2-1; 9 bases match TRBD1. The CDR3 runs 18 residues. J lost 7 bases, V lost 2 bases, and 15 bases had no gene match. CDR1 and CDR2 (germline): MNHEY, SVGEGT.

The rearrangement uses TRBV28 and TRBJ2-7; D possibly corresponds to TRBD1 (7 bases). This CDR3 comprises 14 residues. Trimming left V 6 bases short and J 4 bases short, with 16 bases between. Germline loops: CDR1 MDHEN, CDR2 SYDVKM. CDR3 bases: TGTGCCAGCAGCGACAGGGCGGGATTTTACGAGCAGTACTTC. Translation gives CASSDRAGFYEQYF.

The V and J genes are TRBV29-1 and TRBJ2-1, with 13 bases fitting TRBD2. With 6 bases clipped from V and 9 bases from J, the junction kept 5 bases outside the gene matches. The germline gives CDR1 SQVTM, CDR2 ANQGSEA. There are 13 residues in the CDR3. Here the CDR3 reads CSVRTSGSREQFF. CDR3 coding DNA: TGCAGCGTCCGGACTAGCGGGAGTCGTGAGCAGTTCTTC.

In its sample, this clone was seen a few times. The chain employs TRBV18 and TRBJ2-1; D gene uncertain. Germline V gene lookup returns CDR1 KGHSH and CDR2 LQKENI. The V end was cut by 5 bases, the J end by 5 bases, with 10 bases between. There are 13 residues in the CDR3. CDR3 residues: CASSALQNNEQFF. The CDR3 DNA sequence: TGTGCCAGCTCAGCATTACAGAACAATGAGCAGTTCTTC.

The V and J genes are TRBV5-1 and TRBJ2-5; 13 nucleotides agree with TRBD2. V lost 4 bases to trimming and J lost 4 bases; unmatched junction nucleotides: 4. The CDR3 covers 15 residues. CDR1 SGHRS and CDR2 YFSETQ come from the germline V gene. The CDR3 DNA sequence: TGCGCCAGCAGCCCGGGACTAGCGGGAACAGAGACCCAGTACTTC. Its translation is CASSPGLAGTETQYF.

The J gene is TRBJ2-1, the V gene TRBV13, with no clear D. The V gene lost 5 bases and the J gene lost 6 bases, with 14 bases spanning the gap. Germline-derived CDR1 and CDR2 are PRHDT and FYEKMQ (reference sequence). CDR3 length: 14 residues. The CDR3 region is CASSPGERGNEQFF. The CDR3 region has the DNA TGTGCCAGCAGCCCCGGCGAGCGTGGCAATGAGCAGTTCTTC.

The chain employs TRBV24-1 and TRBJ1-4, with TRBD1 matching 8 bases. The CDR3 spans 16 residues. V shed 7 bases, J shed 7 bases, and the junction held 13 bases outside the gene matches. Germline lookup yields CDR1 KGHDR and CDR2 SFDVKD. The CDR3 sequence is CATSPNTGGRFEKLFF. The CDR3, as DNA: TGTGCCACCAGCCCAAACACAGGGGGACGCTTTGAAAAACTGTTTTTT.

This clone was observed once. The chain employs TRBV30 and TRBJ2-7; TRBD1 matches at 8 bases. The V gene's germline CDR1 is GTSNPN and CDR2 SVGIG (reference sequence). V shed 5 bases and J 5 bases; nucleotides not matched to a gene: 5. This CDR3 region has 12 residues. The DNA of the CDR3 is TGTGCCTGGGCGTACAGGGGGGACGAGCAGTACTTC. As protein: CAWAYRGDEQYF.

This clone was seen more than once but under ten times. The chain carries TRBV6-2 or TRBV6-3 and TRBJ2-1; D is possibly TRBD2 (5 bases). V dropped 1 base and J dropped 5 bases, with 6 bases sitting between them. CDR1 is MNHEY and CDR2 is SVGEGT in the germline V gene. This CDR3 is 13 amino acids long. The CDR3 here is CASSYLAHNEQFF. DNA for the CDR3: TGTGCCAGCAGTTACTTAGCGCACAATGAGCAGTTCTTC.

The V and J genes are TRBV12-1 and TRBJ1-2; the table gives TRBD1 as D, unverified against the DNA. TRBV12-1 counts as a pseudogene. This CDR3 spans 14 amino acids. As DNA, the CDR3 is TGTGCCAGCAGCCACCTCGGGACACCATATGGCTACACCTTC. Protein: CASSHLGTPYGYTF.

The gene calls are TRBV7-9 and TRBJ1-6; the match to TRBD1 covers 7 bases. This CDR3 comprises 14 residues. Per germline, CDR1 SEHNR and CDR2 FQNEAQ (reference sequence). V gave up 1 base and J gave up 10 bases; unmatched junction bases: 4. CDR3 DNA sequence: TGTGCCAGCAGCTTAGAAGGGGGCGAATCACCCCTCCACTTT. This gives the protein CASSLEGGESPLHF.